This TCR beta chain was sequenced in a study of cytomegalovirus exposure and HLA in healthy donors. Findings and limits, study-wide: A few of the chains that were CMV-associated were confirmed in vitro to be specific for CMV antigens.

Sequencing was performed with immunoSEQ multiplex PCR; in TCRdb, only in-frame clones are kept and a portion is missing. The sample lists roughly 240,000 clones, 80% to 90% occurring once. The V and J ends lost 7 bases and 1 base, in that order; junction bases with no gene match: 3. Germline CDR1 and CDR2: SGHKS and YYEKEE (reference sequence). The CDR3 totals 14 residues. Turning to this clone: As yet, its antigen is unknown.

Separate from the roughly 700-subject first cohort, the 120-subject validation cohort was the one that the donors belonged to. The sample was PBMCs. This TCR derives from a man between 18 and 29 years old in good health and CMV-seronegative. The V and J genes are TRBV5-5 and TRBJ2-1, with 9 positions matching TRBD2. The CDR3 here is CASQTSGSYNEQFF. The DNA for the CDR3 is TGTGCCAGCCAAACTAGCGGGTCCTACAATGAGCAGTTCTTC.